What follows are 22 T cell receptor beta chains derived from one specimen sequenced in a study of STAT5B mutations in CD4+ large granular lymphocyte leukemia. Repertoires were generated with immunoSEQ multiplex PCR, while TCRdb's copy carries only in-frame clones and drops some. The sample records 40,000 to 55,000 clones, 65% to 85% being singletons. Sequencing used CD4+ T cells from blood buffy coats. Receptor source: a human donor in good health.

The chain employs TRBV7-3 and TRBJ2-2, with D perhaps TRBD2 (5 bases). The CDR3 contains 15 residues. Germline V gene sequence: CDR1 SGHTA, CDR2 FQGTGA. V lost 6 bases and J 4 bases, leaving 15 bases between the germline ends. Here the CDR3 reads CASRLRGQTTGELFF. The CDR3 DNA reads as TGTGCCAGCAGGCTTAGAGGGCAGACCACCGGGGAGCTGTTTTTT.

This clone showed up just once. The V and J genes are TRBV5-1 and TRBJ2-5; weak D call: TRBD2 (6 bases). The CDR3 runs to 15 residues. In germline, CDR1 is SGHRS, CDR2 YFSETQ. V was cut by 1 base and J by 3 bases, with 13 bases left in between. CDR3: CASSLYSGREETQYF. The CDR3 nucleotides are TGCGCCAGCAGCTTGTATAGCGGCCGAGAAGAGACCCAGTACTTC.

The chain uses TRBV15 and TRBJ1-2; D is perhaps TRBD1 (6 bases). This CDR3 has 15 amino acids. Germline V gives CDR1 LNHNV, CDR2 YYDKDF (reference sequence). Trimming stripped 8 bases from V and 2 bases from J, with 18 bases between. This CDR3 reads CATERRGGSNYGYTF. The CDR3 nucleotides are TGTGCCACCGAACGGAGGGGGGGATCAAACTATGGCTACACCTTC.

The CDR3 region is CASKGLIAPLYNSPLHF. CDR3 nucleotides: TGTGCCAGCAAGGGCTTAATAGCCCCCCTCTATAATTCACCCCTCCACTTT. This rearrangement joins TRBV2 to TRBJ1-6; no firm D call. This CDR3 region has 17 residues. Looked up from germline, CDR1 is SNHLY and CDR2 is FYNNEI. V shed 7 bases and J shed 3 bases, with 19 bases lying between them.

For the CDR3, the DNA is TGCGCCAGCAGCCTCGCCATTACAGGGATCGGTTCAGATACGCAGTATTTT. This encodes CASSLAITGIGSDTQYF. The chain is built from TRBV5-1 and TRBJ2-3; a weak D match, TRBD1 (6 bases). The CDR3 covers 17 residues. Germline-derived CDR1 and CDR2 are SGHRS and YFSETQ. Trimming stripped 4 bases from V and 4 bases from J, with 22 bases between.

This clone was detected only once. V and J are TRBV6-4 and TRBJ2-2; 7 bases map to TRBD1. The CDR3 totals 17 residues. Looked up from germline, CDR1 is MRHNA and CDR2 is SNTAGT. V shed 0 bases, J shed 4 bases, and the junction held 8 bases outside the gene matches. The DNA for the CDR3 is TGTGCCAGCAGTGACTCTCTAGACAGGGCGGCCACCGGGGAGCTGTTTTTT. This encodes CASSDSLDRAATGELFF.

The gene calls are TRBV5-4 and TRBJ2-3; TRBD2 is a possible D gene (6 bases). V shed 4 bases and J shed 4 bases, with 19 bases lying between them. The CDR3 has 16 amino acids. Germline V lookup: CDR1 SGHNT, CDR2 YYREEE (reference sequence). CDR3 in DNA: TGTGCCAGCAGCCCGACCTTGGGCGGGGCGGCAGATACGCAGTATTTT. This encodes CASSPTLGGAADTQYF.

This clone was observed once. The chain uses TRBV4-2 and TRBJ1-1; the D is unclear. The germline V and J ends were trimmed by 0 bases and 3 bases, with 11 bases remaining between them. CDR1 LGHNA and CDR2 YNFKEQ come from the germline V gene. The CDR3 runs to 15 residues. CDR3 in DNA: TGTGCCAGCAGCCAAGAGGGCAGGCGTGACACTGAAGCTTTCTTT. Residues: CASSQEGRRDTEAFF.

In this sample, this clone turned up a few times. Here the CDR3 reads CASSKTSVIEQYF. CDR3 nucleotide sequence: TGTGCCAGTAGTAAAACTAGCGTAATCGAGCAGTACTTC. The V and J genes are TRBV19 and TRBJ2-7; 7 bases map to TRBD2. The CDR3 totals 13 residues. Germline V CDR1 and CDR2: LNHDA, SQIVND (reference sequence). The J segment lost 6 bases and the V segment lost 4 bases, leaving 6 bases of the junction unmatched.

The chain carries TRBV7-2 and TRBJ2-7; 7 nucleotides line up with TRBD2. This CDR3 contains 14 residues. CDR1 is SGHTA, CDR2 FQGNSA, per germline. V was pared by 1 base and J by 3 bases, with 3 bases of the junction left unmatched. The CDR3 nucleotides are TGTGCCAGCAGCTTAGGGCGGGAGCGCTACGAGCAGTACTTC. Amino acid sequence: CASSLGRERYEQYF. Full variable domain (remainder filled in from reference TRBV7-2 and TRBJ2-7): GAGVSQSPSNKVTEKGKDVELRCDPISGHTALYWYRQSLGQGLEFLIYFQGNSAPDKSGLPSDRFSAERTGGSVSTLTIQRTQQEDSAVYLCASSLGRERYEQYFGPGTRLTVT.

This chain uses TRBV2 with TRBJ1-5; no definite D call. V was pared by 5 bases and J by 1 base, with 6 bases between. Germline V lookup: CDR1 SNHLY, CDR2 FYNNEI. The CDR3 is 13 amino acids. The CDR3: CASSLDSNQPQHF. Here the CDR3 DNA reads TGTGCCAGCAGTCTAGACAGCAATCAGCCCCAGCATTTT.

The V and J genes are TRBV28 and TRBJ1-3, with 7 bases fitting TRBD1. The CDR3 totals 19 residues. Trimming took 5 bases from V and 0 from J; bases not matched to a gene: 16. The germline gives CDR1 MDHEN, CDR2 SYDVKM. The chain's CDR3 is CASSPAGFWTGNSGNTIYF. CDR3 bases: TGTGCCAGCAGTCCTGCTGGGTTCTGGACAGGAAACTCTGGAAACACCATATATTTT.

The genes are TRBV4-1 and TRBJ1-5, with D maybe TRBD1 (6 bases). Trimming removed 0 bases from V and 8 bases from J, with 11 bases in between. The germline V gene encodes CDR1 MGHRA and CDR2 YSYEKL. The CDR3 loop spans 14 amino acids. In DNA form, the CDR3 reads TGCGCCAGCAGCCAAGATCCGGACAGAAAGCCCCAGCATTTT. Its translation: CASSQDPDRKPQHF.

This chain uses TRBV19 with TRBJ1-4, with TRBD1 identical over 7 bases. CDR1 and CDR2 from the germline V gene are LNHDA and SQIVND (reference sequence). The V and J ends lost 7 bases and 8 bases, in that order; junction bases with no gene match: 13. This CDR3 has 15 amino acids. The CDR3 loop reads CASTLRGAGKEKLFF. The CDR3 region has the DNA TGTGCCAGTACCCTCAGGGGGGCAGGGAAGGAAAAACTGTTTTTT.

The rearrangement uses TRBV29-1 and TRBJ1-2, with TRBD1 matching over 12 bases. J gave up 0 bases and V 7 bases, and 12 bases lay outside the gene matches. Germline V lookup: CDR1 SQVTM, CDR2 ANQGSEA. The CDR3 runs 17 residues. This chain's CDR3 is CSGPGQGAAGANYGYTF. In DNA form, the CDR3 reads TGCAGCGGACCGGGACAGGGGGCTGCCGGAGCTAACTATGGCTACACCTTC.

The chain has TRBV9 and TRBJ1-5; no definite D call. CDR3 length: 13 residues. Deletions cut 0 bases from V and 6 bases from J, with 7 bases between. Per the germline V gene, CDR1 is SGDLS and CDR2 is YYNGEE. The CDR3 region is CASSVAISQPQHF. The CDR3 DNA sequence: TGTGCCAGCAGCGTAGCTATTAGTCAGCCCCAGCATTTT.

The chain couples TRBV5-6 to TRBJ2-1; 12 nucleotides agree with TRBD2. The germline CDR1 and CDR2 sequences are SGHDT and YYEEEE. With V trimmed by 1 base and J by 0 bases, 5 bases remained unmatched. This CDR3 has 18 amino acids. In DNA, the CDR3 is TGTGCCAGCAGCTTGAGGACTAGCGGGATTCGCTCCTACAATGAGCAGTTCTTC. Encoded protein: CASSLRTSGIRSYNEQFF. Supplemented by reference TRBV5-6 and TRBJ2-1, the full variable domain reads DAGVTQSPTHLIKTRGQQVTLRCSPKSGHDTVSWYQQALGQGPQFIFQYYEEEERQRGNFPDRFSGHQFPNYSSELNVNALLLGDSALYLCASSLRTSGIRSYNEQFFGPGTRLTVL.

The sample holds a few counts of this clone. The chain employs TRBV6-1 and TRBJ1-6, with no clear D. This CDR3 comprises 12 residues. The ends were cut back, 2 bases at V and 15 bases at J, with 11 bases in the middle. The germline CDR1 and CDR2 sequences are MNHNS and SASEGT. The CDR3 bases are TGTGCCAGCAGTGAAAGTCCCCATGTCCTCCACTTT. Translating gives CASSESPHVLHF.

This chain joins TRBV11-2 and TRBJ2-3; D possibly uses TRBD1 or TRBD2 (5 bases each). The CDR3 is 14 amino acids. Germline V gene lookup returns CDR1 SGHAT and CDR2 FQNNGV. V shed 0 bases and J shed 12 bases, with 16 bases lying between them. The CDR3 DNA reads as TGTGCCAGCAGCTTAGATCCAAACGAGAGGGGACAGTATTTT. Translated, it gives CASSLDPNERGQYF.

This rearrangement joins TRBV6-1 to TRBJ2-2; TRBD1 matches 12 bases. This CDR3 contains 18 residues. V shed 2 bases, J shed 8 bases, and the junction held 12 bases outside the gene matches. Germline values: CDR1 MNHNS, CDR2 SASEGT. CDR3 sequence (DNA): TGTGCCAGCAGTGAACTACTGAGGGGACAGGGGGCGCCGGGGGAGCTGTTTTTT. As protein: CASSELLRGQGAPGELFF.

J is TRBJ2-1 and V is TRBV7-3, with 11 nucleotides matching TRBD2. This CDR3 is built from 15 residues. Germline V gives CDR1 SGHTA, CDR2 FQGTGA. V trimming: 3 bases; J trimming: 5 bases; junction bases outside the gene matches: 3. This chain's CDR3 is CASSFSGGAHNEQFF. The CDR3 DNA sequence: TGTGCCAGCAGCTTTAGCGGGGGGGCCCACAATGAGCAGTTCTTC.

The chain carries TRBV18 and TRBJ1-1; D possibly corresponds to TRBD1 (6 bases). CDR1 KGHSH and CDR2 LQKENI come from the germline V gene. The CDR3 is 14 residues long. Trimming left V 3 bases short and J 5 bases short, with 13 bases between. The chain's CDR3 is CASSPKAGDTEAFF. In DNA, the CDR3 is TGTGCCAGCTCACCCAAGGCAGGGGATACTGAAGCTTTCTTT.